This TCR beta chain was sequenced in a study of T cells after yellow fever vaccination. In the study overall: Low-cell-number fractions were prepared with SMART-Seq v4 Ultra Low Input.

As TCR cDNA was made by 5'RACE template switching, a universal primer site and UMIs were added. Using its own MiXCR run on the 5' RACE reads, TCRdb lists one record per CDR3 protein. The data show 300,000 to 400,000 distinct CDR3 sequences, around 13% seen once. In the case of this clonotype: Its target is unknown.

Broader study findings: Clonotype sharing between CD4 and CD8 compartments was small. Within FACS-sorted repertoires, abundant clonotypes contaminating from the bulk population could be present.

Germline V gene data show CDR1 as MDHEN and CDR2 as SYDVKM. The CDR3 is 14 residues long. The V end was cut by 6 bases, the J end by 2 bases, with 14 bases between. The TCR was taken from a young man who received the YFV17D yellow fever vaccine. The rearrangement uses TRBV28 and TRBJ2-7; D ambiguous. The sample consisted of CD4+ T cells sorted from PBMCs, taken 15 days after the yellow fever booster vaccination. This CDR3 reads CASSHTLEPYEQYV. The CDR3 bases are TGTGCCAGCAGCCATACGCTAGAGCCCTACGAGCAGTACGTC.